This T cell receptor (beta chain) was captured in a study of cytomegalovirus exposure and HLA in healthy donors. The PCR made use of 60 Vbeta and 13 Jbeta primers. The data were produced by immunoSEQ multiplex PCR, yet TCRdb's version contains in-frame clones alone and is incomplete. The table shows about 130,000 clones, with approximately 70% occurring only once. Study-level results: Among TCR sequences, most were rare, though some public TCRs appeared in many donors.

Worth noting for this clone: Antigen: not known.

There are 13 residues in the CDR3. This TCR was sampled from a woman aged 60-75 years in good health and CMV-seropositive. V is TRBV21-1 and J is TRBJ2-7; no check of the table's D call, TRBD2, against the DNA was made. TRBV21-1 is classified as a pseudogene. Sequencing was done on a sample of PBMCs. The CDR3 nucleotides are TGTGCCAGCACCGGCGGCCCCACCTACGAGCAGTACTTC. It specifies CASTGGPTYEQYF.